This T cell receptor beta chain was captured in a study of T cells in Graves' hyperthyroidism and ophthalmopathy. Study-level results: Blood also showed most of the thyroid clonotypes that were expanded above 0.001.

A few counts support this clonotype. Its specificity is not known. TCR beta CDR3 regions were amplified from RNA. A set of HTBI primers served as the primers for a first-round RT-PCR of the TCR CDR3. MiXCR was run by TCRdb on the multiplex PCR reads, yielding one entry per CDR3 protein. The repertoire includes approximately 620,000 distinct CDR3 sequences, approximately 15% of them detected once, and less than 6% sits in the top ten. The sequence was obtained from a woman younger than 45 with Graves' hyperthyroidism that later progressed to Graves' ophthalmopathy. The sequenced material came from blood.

The CDR3 protein is CASSFTTGATDTQYF. The CDR3 DNA is TGTGCCAGCAGCTTCACGACAGGCGCTACAGATACGCAGTATTTT. This rearrangement joins TRBV12-3 or TRBV12-4 to TRBJ2-3; D perhaps matches TRBD1 (6 bases). V was trimmed by 6 bases and J by 3 bases, leaving 16 bases between them. The CDR3 runs to 15 residues.